This T cell receptor (beta chain) comes out of a study of blood T cells in healthy people across ages. Study results and limitations: Estimated diversity that came from one million T cells was considered an underestimate.

Points on this clonotype: The antigen remains undetermined.

Together with a sample-barcoded 5' primer, a J-beta primer mix was included in a second PCR lasting about 6 to 11 cycles. Each of the cDNA molecules was tagged by a template-switch adaptor with 12 random nucleotides. TCRdb re-called the 5' RACE reads with MiXCR, one entry per CDR3 protein. This table holds around 990,000 distinct CDR3 sequences, approximately 25% found once. This CDR3 has 17 amino acids. Per germline, CDR1 LNHNV and CDR2 YYDKDF (reference sequence). V trimming: 3 bases; J trimming: 0 bases; junction bases outside the gene matches: 7. These data also formed part of another study, on T cells of mothers and their children. That publication notes: All donors were healthy and Caucasian; they were a few mothers and their six children. Related mother-child pairs shared marginally more repertoire than unrelated pairs, though not significantly.

The sequence was collected from a girl aged 2 to 9 in good health. This chain connects TRBV15 to TRBJ2-2; 7 nucleotides agree with TRBD2. The sample was blood. CDR3 residues: CATSRALAEANTGELFF. The CDR3 coding sequence is TGTGCCACCAGCAGGGCTCTAGCGGAGGCGAACACCGGGGAGCTGTTTTTT.